Below, 31 T cell receptor beta chains from the same sample are listed, as sequenced in a study of blood T cell repertoires in COVID-19. Profiled with immunoSEQ multiplex PCR; TCRdb holds only in-frame clones, not every one. The data hold 40,000 to 50,000 clones, with roughly 86% observed a single time. Sequencing used peripheral blood. All receptors derive from a middle-aged man with active COVID-19.

This sequence joins TRBV18 and TRBJ2-7; 8 bases fit TRBD2. After removal of 3 bases from V and 2 bases from J, the junction contained 3 bases not matched to a gene. The CDR3 consists of 14 residues. CDR1 and CDR2 (germline): KGHSH, LQKENI. The CDR3 sequence: CASSPSGGAYEQYF. The CDR3 DNA follows: TGTGCCAGCTCACCGTCGGGAGGGGCCTACGAGCAGTACTTC.

J is TRBJ2-1 and V is TRBV6-2 or TRBV6-3; tentative D call: TRBD2 (6 bases). This CDR3 has 16 residues. Germline V gene data show CDR1 as MNHEY and CDR2 as SVGEGT. Trimming stripped 5 bases from V and 0 bases from J, with 14 bases between. The CDR3 DNA reads TGTGCCAGCAGTCAAGGGACTCCTTCCTCCTACAATGAGCAGTTCTTC. This encodes CASSQGTPSSYNEQFF.

This chain uses TRBV7-8 with TRBJ1-2; no clear D. Trimming left V 1 base short and J 0 bases short, with 12 bases between. Germline assignment: CDR1 SGHVS and CDR2 FQNEAQ. The CDR3 has 16 amino acids. In DNA form, the CDR3 reads TGTGCCAGCAGCTTAGTTGCAGGTCCAGCTAACTATGGCTACACCTTC. Residues: CASSLVAGPANYGYTF.

The V call is TRBV6-4, the J call TRBJ2-2; TRBD2 aligns across 8 bases. J gave up 1 base and V 4 bases, and 2 bases lay outside the gene matches. Germline V gives CDR1 MRHNA, CDR2 SNTAGT. The CDR3 runs 15 residues. CDR3 amino acids: CASSVTSENTGELFF. The CDR3 nucleotides read TGTGCCAGCAGTGTGACTAGCGAGAACACCGGGGAGCTGTTTTTT.

V gene TRBV30 combines with J gene TRBJ2-7; a weak D match, TRBD2 (5 bases). The germline CDR1 and CDR2 sequences are GTSNPN and SVGIG (reference sequence). The CDR3 has 13 amino acids. V lost 1 base and J lost 4, with 11 bases in between. CDR3 coding DNA: TGTGCCTGGAGTGGGGGAGTAGGGTACGAGCAGTACTTC. As protein: CAWSGGVGYEQYF.

This clone was seen just once. V usage is TRBV28 and J usage is TRBJ1-5; TRBD1 is a possible D gene (5 bases). Germline CDR1 reads MDHEN; CDR2 reads SYDVKM. Trimming took off 2 bases at V and 6 bases at J, with 11 bases between the two ends. The CDR3 has 14 amino acids. CDR3 protein: CASSLTVGPQPQHF. In DNA form, the CDR3 reads TGTGCCAGCAGTTTAACGGTGGGGCCTCAGCCCCAGCATTTT.

This clone was seen a few times. The chain carries TRBV10-1 and TRBJ2-7, with a tentative D call TRBD2 (5 bases). The CDR3 has 13 amino acids. Germline V lookup: CDR1 WNHNN, CDR2 SYGVQD (reference sequence). V was pared by 3 bases and J by 2 bases, with 8 bases between. This CDR3 is CASSDRGTYEQYF. The CDR3, as DNA: TGCGCCAGCAGTGATCGGGGAACCTACGAGCAGTACTTC.

V is TRBV28 and J is TRBJ2-5; the D gene is possibly TRBD2 (5 bases). Trimming took 7 bases from V and 4 from J, leaving 13 bases between them. Germline V gene data show CDR1 as MDHEN and CDR2 as SYDVKM. The CDR3 covers 13 residues. Here the CDR3 DNA reads TGTGCCAGCATGGGAGCCCTCACAGAGACCCAGTACTTC. Translating gives CASMGALTETQYF.

The chain joins TRBV27 to TRBJ2-7; TRBD2 aligns across 7 bases. V lost 3 bases and J lost 12; bases outside the gene matches: 11. Germline V CDR1 and CDR2: MNHEY, SMNVEV (reference sequence). CDR3 length: 13 residues. The CDR3 DNA reads TGTGCCAGCAGTTTGGGGGGGTGGGGACTGCCGTACTTC. Protein sequence: CASSLGGWGLPYF.

The rearrangement joins TRBV5-6 to TRBJ1-6; maybe TRBD1 (5 bases). Trimming took off 3 bases at V and 10 bases at J, with 11 bases between the two ends. From germline, CDR1 is SGHDT and CDR2 YYEEEE. The CDR3 runs to 13 residues. CDR3 coding DNA: TGTGCCAGCAGCTCATGGACAAGCTCACCCCTCCACTTT. Its translation: CASSSWTSSPLHF.

This chain connects TRBV3-1 (or the pseudogene TRBV3-2) to TRBJ1-1; no firm D call. Per germline, CDR1 LGHDT and CDR2 YNNKEL (reference sequence). Between the trimmed V and J ends, which lost 4 bases and 3 bases, there was a span of 15 bases. The CDR3 has 15 residues. This CDR3 reads CASSPRRGWDTEAFF. CDR3 sequence (DNA): TGTGCCAGCAGCCCCCGGAGAGGGTGGGACACTGAAGCTTTCTTT.

This clone was detected only a few times. This chain joins TRBV9 and TRBJ1-4; 9 bases are a match to TRBD1. J lost 4 bases, V lost 4 bases, and 2 bases had no gene match. Germline-derived CDR1 and CDR2 are SGDLS and YYNGEE. This CDR3 is built from 14 residues. The CDR3 region has the DNA TGTGCCAGCAGCCCGGGACAGGGTAATGAAAAACTGTTTTTT. Protein product: CASSPGQGNEKLFF.

V is TRBV15 and J is TRBJ2-1; D may be TRBD2 (6 bases). V dropped 0 bases and J dropped 3 bases, with 12 bases sitting between them. This CDR3 contains 16 residues. The germline V gene has CDR1 LNHNV and CDR2 YYDKDF (reference sequence). The CDR3 region has the DNA TGTGCCACCAGCAGAGATTTGATGGAGGGCTACAATGAGCAGTTCTTC. Protein: CATSRDLMEGYNEQFF.

This clone was detected once. The chain recombines TRBV9 with TRBJ1-2, with a weak D call TRBD1 (6 bases). CDR3 length: 16 amino acids. Trimming removed 0 bases from V and 7 bases from J, with 19 bases in between. CDR1 is SGDLS, CDR2 YYNGEE, per germline. The CDR3 spells CASSVDAGATPSGYTF. CDR3 DNA: TGTGCCAGCAGCGTAGATGCAGGGGCCACTCCTAGTGGCTACACCTTC. The complete variable domain, with remaining parts taken from reference TRBV9 and TRBJ1-2, reads DSGVTQTPKHLITATGQRVTLRCSPRSGDLSVYWYQQSLDQGLQFLIQYYNGEERAKGNILERFSAQQFPDLHSELNLSSLELGDSALYFCASSVDAGATPSGYTFGSGTRLTVV.

This sequence joins TRBV28 and TRBJ2-3; 7 nucleotides match TRBD2. Germline loops: CDR1 MDHEN, CDR2 SYDVKM. V lost 5 bases and J lost 3; bases outside the gene matches: 8. The CDR3 is made up of 15 amino acids. The CDR3 nucleotides are TGTGCCAGCAGTATTACTAGCGAAGGTACAGATACGCAGTATTTT. It codes for CASSITSEGTDTQYF. Variable domain in full (rest from reference TRBV28 and TRBJ2-3): DVKVTQSSRYLVKRTGEKVFLECVQDMDHENMFWYRQDPGLGLRLIYFSYDVKMKEKGDIPEGYSVSREKKERFSLILESASTNQTSMYLCASSITSEGTDTQYFGPGTRLTVL.

The chain has TRBV28 and TRBJ1-4; 7 positions match TRBD1. CDR1 is MDHEN and CDR2 is SYDVKM in the germline V gene. Trimming took 3 bases from V and 7 from J; bases not matched to a gene: 23. This CDR3 spans 20 amino acids. CDR3 region: CASSLPMGQRAVGRGEKLFF. CDR3 coding DNA: TGTGCCAGCAGTTTGCCAATGGGACAGCGGGCGGTGGGGAGAGGTGAAAAACTGTTTTTT.

This clone is a singleton in its sample. The chain joins TRBV6-2 or TRBV6-3 to TRBJ1-1; tentatively, D is TRBD1 (6 bases). CDR3 length equals 13 residues. V lost 2 bases to trimming and J lost 6 bases, with 10 bases between them. Per the germline V gene, CDR1 is MNHEY and CDR2 is SVGEGT. This CDR3 reads CASSYEGDPEAFF. The CDR3 DNA follows: TGTGCCAGCAGTTACGAGGGGGATCCTGAAGCTTTCTTT.

The chain has TRBV7-2 and TRBJ1-2, with D possibly TRBD1 on 6 matching bases. The CDR3 loop spans 13 amino acids. Germline V gene sequence: CDR1 SGHTA, CDR2 FQGNSA. V shed 2 bases and J shed 6 bases, with 10 bases lying between them. For the CDR3, the DNA is TGTGCCAGCAGCTTAAGAGGGGGAAATGGCTACACCTTC. It codes for CASSLRGGNGYTF.

V is TRBV28 and J is TRBJ1-2; D might be TRBD1 (5 bases). The germline V gene encodes CDR1 MDHEN and CDR2 SYDVKM. Trimming stripped 4 bases from V and 4 bases from J, with 7 bases between. CDR3 length: 12 amino acids. CDR3 sequence: CASSSGGYGYTF. The CDR3 DNA reads as TGTGCCAGCAGTTCCGGGGGCTATGGCTACACCTTC.

V gene TRBV10-3 combines with J gene TRBJ1-6; 7 bases fit TRBD1. The J segment lost 8 bases and the V segment lost 3 bases, leaving 1 base of the junction unmatched. The CDR3 consists of 13 residues. The germline CDR1 and CDR2 sequences are ENHRY and SYGVKD. CDR3 amino acids: CAISERGHSPLHF. The CDR3 coding sequence is TGTGCCATCAGTGAAAGGGGGCATTCACCCCTCCACTTT.

J is TRBJ1-2 and V is TRBV5-4, with a possible D match to TRBD1 (5 bases). V shed 0 bases and J shed 8 bases, with 20 bases lying between them. The CDR3 has 16 residues. CDR1 is SGHNT and CDR2 is YYREEE in the germline V gene (reference sequence). The DNA of the CDR3 is TGTGCCAGCAGCTTGGTCGGAGGGGATGGGGCCTGGGGCTACACCTTC. Protein sequence: CASSLVGGDGAWGYTF. The full variable domain, rest sourced from reference TRBV5-4 and TRBJ1-2, is ETGVTQSPTHLIKTRGQQVTLRCSSQSGHNTVSWYQQALGQGPQFIFQYYREEENGRGNFPPRFSGLQFPNYSSELNVNALELDDSALYLCASSLVGGDGAWGYTFGSGTRLTVV.

The chain combines TRBV9 with TRBJ2-1, with D uncertain. The CDR3 length is 12 residues. Germline CDR1 is SGDLS and CDR2 is YYNGEE. Trimming removed 4 bases from V and 8 bases from J, with 10 bases in between. This CDR3 reads CASSPQAHEQFF. Here the CDR3 DNA reads TGTGCCAGCAGCCCCCAGGCCCATGAGCAGTTCTTC.

The V gene is TRBV10-3, the J gene TRBJ2-1; TRBD2 might be the D (6 bases). Germline CDR1 is ENHRY and CDR2 is SYGVKD. The CDR3 covers 15 residues. The ends were cut back, 4 bases at V and 2 bases at J, with 12 bases in the middle. CDR3 sequence (DNA): TGTGCCATCAGTGGGGGAATAGCGGCCTACAATGAGCAGTTCTTC. It codes for CAISGGIAAYNEQFF.

V gene TRBV5-1 combines with J gene TRBJ2-1; no definite D call. This CDR3 has 10 residues. Trimming removed 8 bases from V and 6 bases from J, with 6 bases in between. Germline CDR1 is SGHRS and CDR2 is YFSETQ. The CDR3: CASRGNEQFF. The CDR3 DNA reads as TGCGCCAGTAGAGGCAATGAGCAGTTCTTC.

The V and J genes are TRBV5-4 and TRBJ1-2, with a weak D call TRBD1 (6 bases). CDR1 SGHNT and CDR2 YYREEE come from the germline V gene (reference sequence). There are 14 residues in the CDR3. The V gene lost 4 bases and the J gene lost 4 bases, with 14 bases spanning the gap. This CDR3 is CASSQPGGAYGYTF. The CDR3 DNA reads TGTGCCAGCAGCCAACCCGGGGGGGCCTATGGCTACACCTTC.

This chain connects TRBV5-4 to TRBJ2-1; the match to TRBD2 covers 10 bases. This CDR3 is built from 16 residues. Germline CDR1 reads SGHNT; CDR2 reads YYREEE (reference sequence). V shed 3 bases, J shed 8 bases, and the junction held 11 bases outside the gene matches. The DNA for the CDR3 is TGTGCCAGCAGCTCGGAACTCCCGGGACTAGCGTATGAGCAGTTCTTC. This codes for CASSSELPGLAYEQFF. Full variable domain (missing parts from reference TRBV5-4 and TRBJ2-1): ETGVTQSPTHLIKTRGQQVTLRCSSQSGHNTVSWYQQALGQGPQFIFQYYREEENGRGNFPPRFSGLQFPNYSSELNVNALELDDSALYLCASSSELPGLAYEQFFGPGTRLTVL.

V gene TRBV30 combines with J gene TRBJ2-1; the match to TRBD2 covers 12 bases. Germline V gene sequence: CDR1 GTSNPN, CDR2 SVGIG (reference sequence). The J segment lost 1 base and the V segment lost 0 bases, leaving 4 bases of the junction unmatched. This CDR3 comprises 17 residues. The CDR3 nucleotides read TGTGCCTGGAGTGTACGACTAGCGGGAGATTCCTACAATGAGCAGTTCTTC. Protein product: CAWSVRLAGDSYNEQFF.

V is TRBV10-2 and J is TRBJ2-1; D possibly corresponds to TRBD2 (6 bases). Germline-derived CDR1 and CDR2 are WSHSY and SAAADI. V was pared by 0 bases and J by 4 bases, with 13 bases between. The CDR3 runs 16 residues. Written as DNA, the CDR3 is TGCGCCAGCAGTGAGTCACGAACGGGGGATTACAATGAGCAGTTCTTC. Translated, it gives CASSESRTGDYNEQFF.

Here the CDR3 DNA reads TGTGCCAGCAGCTTCGGGCAGGGAGGAGCTAACTATGGCTACACCTTC. This encodes CASSFGQGGANYGYTF. The chain links TRBV7-9 to TRBJ1-2; tentatively, D is TRBD1 (5 bases). V lost 3 bases and J 0 bases, leaving 14 bases between the germline ends. This CDR3 comprises 16 residues. Germline V gene sequence: CDR1 SEHNR, CDR2 FQNEAQ (reference sequence).

The chain combines TRBV12-3 or TRBV12-4 with TRBJ1-2; D is unresolved. Trimming removed 8 bases at V and 2 bases at J, with 9 bases between. This CDR3 is built from 12 residues. CDR3: CASANSNYGYTF. The CDR3 DNA sequence: TGTGCCAGCGCGAATTCGAACTATGGCTACACCTTC.

The chain uses TRBV9 and TRBJ2-5; TRBD2 agrees at 12 bases. Germline CDR1 is SGDLS and CDR2 is YYNGEE. CDR3 length: 16 residues. The junction had 8 bases not matched to a gene; V was cut back by 4 bases and J by 4 bases. In DNA form, the CDR3 reads TGTGCCAGCAGCCTCGGGACTAGCGGGCCGCTAGAGACCCAGTACTTC. Translating gives CASSLGTSGPLETQYF.